This T cell receptor (beta chain) was documented in a study of OX40 agonist ivuxolimab in advanced cancers. Study at large: Patients were infused with ivuxolimab every 2 weeks at 0.01 to 10 mg/kg. Among those enrolled, mean age was around 55 years (range roughly 20 to 85) and about 82% were male. Partial responses occurred in Three dose-escalation patients, one with hepatocellular carcinoma and two with cutaneous melanoma.

The protocol was immunoSEQ multiplex PCR, while the TCRdb copy is restricted to in-frame clones and leaves out a portion. This table has about 91,000 clones, around four fifths appearing once. Researchers took blood at baseline, on cycle 4 day 1, and on cycle 7 day 1. The CDR3 extends over 14 amino acids. CDR1 and CDR2 (germline): SGHNT, YYREEE (reference sequence). V lost 3 bases, J lost 5 bases, and 6 bases stayed unmatched. This sequence joins TRBV5-4 and TRBJ2-5; 8 bases map to TRBD1. The TCR was taken from an adult with an advanced solid tumor such as melanoma, head and neck, liver or kidney cancer. The input for sequencing was CD4+ or CD8+ T cells sorted from blood, taken in a trial of the OX40 agonist ivuxolimab. CDR3 sequence: CASSSQGAGETQYF. CDR3 nucleotide sequence: TGTGCCAGCAGCTCTCAGGGGGCCGGGGAGACCCAGTACTTC.